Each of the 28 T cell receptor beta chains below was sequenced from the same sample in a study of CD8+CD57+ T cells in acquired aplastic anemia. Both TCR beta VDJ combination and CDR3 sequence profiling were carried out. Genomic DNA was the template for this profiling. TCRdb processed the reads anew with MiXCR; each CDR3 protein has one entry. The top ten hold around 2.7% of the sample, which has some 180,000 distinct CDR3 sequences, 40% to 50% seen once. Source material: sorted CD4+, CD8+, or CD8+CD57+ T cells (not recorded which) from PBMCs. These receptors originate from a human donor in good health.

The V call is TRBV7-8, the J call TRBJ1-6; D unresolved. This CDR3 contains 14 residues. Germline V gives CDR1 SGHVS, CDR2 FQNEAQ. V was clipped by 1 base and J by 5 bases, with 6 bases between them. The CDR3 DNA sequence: TGTGCCAGCAGCTTAGGGCCGGATAATTCACCCCTCCACTTT. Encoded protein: CASSLGPDNSPLHF.

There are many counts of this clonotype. CDR3 residues: CASSFRGEETQYF. The DNA of the CDR3 is TGTGCCAGCAGTTTCAGGGGGGAAGAGACCCAGTACTTC. The chain combines TRBV12-3 or TRBV12-4 with TRBJ2-5, with D maybe TRBD1 (7 bases). Trimming took off 3 bases at V and 3 bases at J, with 8 bases between the two ends. CDR3 length equals 13 residues.

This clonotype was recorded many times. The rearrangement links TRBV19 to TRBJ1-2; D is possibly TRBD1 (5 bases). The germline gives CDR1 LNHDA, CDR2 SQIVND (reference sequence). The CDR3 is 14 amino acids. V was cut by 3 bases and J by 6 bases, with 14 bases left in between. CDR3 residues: CASSISQGGHGYTF. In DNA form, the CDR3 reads TGTGCCAGTAGTATCTCCCAGGGCGGGCATGGCTACACCTTC.

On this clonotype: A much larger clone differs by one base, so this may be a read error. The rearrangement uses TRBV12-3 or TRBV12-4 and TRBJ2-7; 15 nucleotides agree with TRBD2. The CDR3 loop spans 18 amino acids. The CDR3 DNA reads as TGTGCCCGCAGTCCCACTCTGGGACTAGCGGGAGGAACCTACGAGCAGTACTTC. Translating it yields CARSPTLGLAGGTYEQYF.

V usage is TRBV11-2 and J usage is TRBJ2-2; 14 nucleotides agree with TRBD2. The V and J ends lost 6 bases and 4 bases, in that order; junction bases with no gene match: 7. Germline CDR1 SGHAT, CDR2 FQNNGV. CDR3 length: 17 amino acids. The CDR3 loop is CASRPLGLAGGTGELFF. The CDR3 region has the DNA TGTGCCAGCAGACCCCTTGGACTAGCGGGAGGCACCGGGGAGCTGTTTTTT.

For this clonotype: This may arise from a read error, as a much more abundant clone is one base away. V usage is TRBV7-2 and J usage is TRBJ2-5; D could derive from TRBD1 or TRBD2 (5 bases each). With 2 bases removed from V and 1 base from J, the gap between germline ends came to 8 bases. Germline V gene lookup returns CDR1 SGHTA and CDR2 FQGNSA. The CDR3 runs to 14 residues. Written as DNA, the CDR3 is TGTGCCAGCAGCTTAATGAGGGGCCAAGAGACCCAGTACTTC. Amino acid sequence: CASSLMRGQETQYF.

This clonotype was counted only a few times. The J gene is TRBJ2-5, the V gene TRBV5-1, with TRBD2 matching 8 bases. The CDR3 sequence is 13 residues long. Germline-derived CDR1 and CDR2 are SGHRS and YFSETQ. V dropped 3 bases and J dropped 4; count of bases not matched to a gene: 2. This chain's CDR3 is CASSSGTRETQYF. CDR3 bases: TGCGCCAGCAGCTCAGGGACTAGAGAGACCCAGTACTTC. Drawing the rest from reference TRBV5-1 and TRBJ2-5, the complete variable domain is KAGVTQTPRYLIKTRGQQVTLSCSPISGHRSVSWYQQTPGQGLQFLFEYFSETQRNKGNFPGRFSGRQFSNSRSEMNVSTLELGDSALYLCASSSGTRETQYFGPGTRLLVL.

The CDR3 coding sequence is TGTGCCAGTAGTCCCACACTAGCGCGCTCCTACGAGCAGTACTTC. Protein product: CASSPTLARSYEQYF. The chain has TRBV19 and TRBJ2-7; the match to TRBD2 covers 7 bases. Per the germline V gene, CDR1 is LNHDA and CDR2 is SQIVND (reference sequence). The CDR3 loop spans 15 amino acids. Trimming took 5 bases from V and 0 from J; bases not matched to a gene: 7.

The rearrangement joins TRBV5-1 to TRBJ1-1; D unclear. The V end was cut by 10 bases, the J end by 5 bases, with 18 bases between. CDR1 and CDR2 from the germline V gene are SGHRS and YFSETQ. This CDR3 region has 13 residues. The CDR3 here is CASGVVRGTEAFF. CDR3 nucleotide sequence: TGCGCCTCCGGGGTTGTCCGAGGTACTGAAGCTTTCTTT.

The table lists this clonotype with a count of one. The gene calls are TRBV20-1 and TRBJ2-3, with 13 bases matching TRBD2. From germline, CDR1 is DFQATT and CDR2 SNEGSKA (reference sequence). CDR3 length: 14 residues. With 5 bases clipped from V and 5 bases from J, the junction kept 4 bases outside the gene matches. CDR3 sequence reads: CSASGTSGEDTQYF. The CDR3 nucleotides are TGCAGTGCTTCCGGGACTAGCGGGGAAGATACGCAGTATTTT.

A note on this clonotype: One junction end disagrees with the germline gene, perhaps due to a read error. CDR3 residues: CVSSLERDYGQYF. CDR3 in DNA: TGTGTCAGCAGCTTAGAGCGGGACTACGGGCAGTACTTC. J is TRBJ2-7 and V is TRBV7-9, with TRBD2 matching 7 bases. Germline V lookup: CDR1 SEHNR, CDR2 FQNEAQ (reference sequence). The CDR3 loop spans 13 amino acids.

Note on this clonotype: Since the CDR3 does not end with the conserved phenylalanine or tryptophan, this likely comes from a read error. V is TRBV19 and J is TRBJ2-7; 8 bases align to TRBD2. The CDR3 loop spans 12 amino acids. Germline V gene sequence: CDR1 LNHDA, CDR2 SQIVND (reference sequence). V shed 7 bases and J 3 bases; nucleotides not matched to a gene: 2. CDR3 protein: CASTTSGYEQYL. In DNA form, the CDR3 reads TGTGCCAGTACTACTAGCGGCTACGAGCAGTACCTC.

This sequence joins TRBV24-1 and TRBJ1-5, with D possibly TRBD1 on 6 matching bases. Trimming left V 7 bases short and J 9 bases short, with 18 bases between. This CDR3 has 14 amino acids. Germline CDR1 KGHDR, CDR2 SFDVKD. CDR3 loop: CATRERGGIWPQHF. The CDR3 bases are TGTGCCACCAGAGAAAGAGGGGGGATTTGGCCCCAGCATTTT.

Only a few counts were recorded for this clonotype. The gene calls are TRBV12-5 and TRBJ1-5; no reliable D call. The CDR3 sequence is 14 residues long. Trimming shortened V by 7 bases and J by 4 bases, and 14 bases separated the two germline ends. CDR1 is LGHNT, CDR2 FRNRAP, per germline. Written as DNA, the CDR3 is TGTGCTAGTGAGTCGGGTGATTGGAATCAGCCCCAGCATTTT. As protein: CASESGDWNQPQHF.

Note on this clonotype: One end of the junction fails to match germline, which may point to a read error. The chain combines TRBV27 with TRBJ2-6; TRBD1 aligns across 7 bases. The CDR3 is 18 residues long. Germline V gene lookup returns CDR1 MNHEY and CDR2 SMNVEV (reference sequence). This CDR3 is CASSLLARDSSRANVLTF. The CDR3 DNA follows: TGTGCCAGCAGTTTATTAGCCAGGGACAGCTCTAGGGCCAACGTCCTGACTTTC. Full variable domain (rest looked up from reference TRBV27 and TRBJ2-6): EAQVTQNPRYLITVTGKKLTVTCSQNMNHEYMSWYRQDPGLGLRQIYYSMNVEVTDKGDVPEGYKVSRKEKRNFPLILESPSPNQTSLYFCASSLLARDSSRANVLTFGAGSRLTVL.

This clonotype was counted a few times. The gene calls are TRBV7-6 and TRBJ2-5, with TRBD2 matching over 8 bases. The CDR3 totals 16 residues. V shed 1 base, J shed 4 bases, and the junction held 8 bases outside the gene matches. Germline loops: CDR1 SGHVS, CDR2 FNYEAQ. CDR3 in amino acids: CASSLDSSGGSETQYF. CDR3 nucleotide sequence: TGTGCCAGCAGCTTAGATAGCAGCGGGGGATCAGAGACCCAGTACTTC.

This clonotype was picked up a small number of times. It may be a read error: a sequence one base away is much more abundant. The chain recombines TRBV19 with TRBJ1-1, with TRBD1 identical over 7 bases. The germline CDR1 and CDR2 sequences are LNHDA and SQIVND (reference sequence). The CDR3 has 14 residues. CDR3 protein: CASSDWGQNTEASF. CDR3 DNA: TGTGCCAGTAGCGACTGGGGACAGAACACTGAAGCTTCCTTT.

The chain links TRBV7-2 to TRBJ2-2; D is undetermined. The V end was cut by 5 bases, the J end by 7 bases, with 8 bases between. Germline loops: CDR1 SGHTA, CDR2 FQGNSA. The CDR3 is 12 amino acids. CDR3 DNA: TGTGCCAGCAGCCAAGATAACGGGGAGCTGTTTTTT. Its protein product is CASSQDNGELFF.

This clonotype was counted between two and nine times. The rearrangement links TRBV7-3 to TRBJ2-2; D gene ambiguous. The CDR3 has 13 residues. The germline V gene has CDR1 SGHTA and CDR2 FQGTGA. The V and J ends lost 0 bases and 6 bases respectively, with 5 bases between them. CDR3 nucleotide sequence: TGTGCCAGCAGCTTAACGGGATCCGGGGAGCTGTTTTTT. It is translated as CASSLTGSGELFF. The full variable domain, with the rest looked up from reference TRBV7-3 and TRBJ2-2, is GAGVSQTPSNKVTEKGKYVELRCDPISGHTALYWYRQSLGQGPEFLIYFQGTGAADDSGLPNDRFFAVRPEGSVSTLKIQRTERGDSAVYLCASSLTGSGELFFGEGSRLTVL.

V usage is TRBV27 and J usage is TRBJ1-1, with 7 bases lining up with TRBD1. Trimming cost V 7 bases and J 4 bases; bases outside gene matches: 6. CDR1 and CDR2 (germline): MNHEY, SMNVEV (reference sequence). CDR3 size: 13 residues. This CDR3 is CASNPQGTTEAFF. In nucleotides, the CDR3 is TGTGCCAGCAACCCACAGGGGACCACTGAAGCTTTCTTT.

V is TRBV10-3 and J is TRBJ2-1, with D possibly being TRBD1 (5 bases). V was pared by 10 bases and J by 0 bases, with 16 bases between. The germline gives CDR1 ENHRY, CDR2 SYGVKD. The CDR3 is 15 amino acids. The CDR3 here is CATKEQATSYNEQFF. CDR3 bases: TGTGCCACCAAGGAACAGGCCACCTCCTACAATGAGCAGTTCTTC.

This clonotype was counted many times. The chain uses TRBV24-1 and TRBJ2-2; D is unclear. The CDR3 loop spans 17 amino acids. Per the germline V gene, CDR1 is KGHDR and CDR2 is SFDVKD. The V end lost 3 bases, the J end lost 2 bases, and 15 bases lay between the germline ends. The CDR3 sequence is CATSDPRGSRNTGELFF. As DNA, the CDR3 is TGTGCCACCAGTGATCCCCGCGGATCCCGAAACACCGGGGAGCTGTTTTTT.

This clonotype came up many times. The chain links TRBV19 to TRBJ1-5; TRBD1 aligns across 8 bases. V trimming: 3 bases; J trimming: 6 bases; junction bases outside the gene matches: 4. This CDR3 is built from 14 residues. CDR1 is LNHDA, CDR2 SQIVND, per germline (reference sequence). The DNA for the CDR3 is TGTGCCAGTAGTATGGTGGGACAGGTTCAGCCCCAGCATTTT. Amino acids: CASSMVGQVQPQHF.

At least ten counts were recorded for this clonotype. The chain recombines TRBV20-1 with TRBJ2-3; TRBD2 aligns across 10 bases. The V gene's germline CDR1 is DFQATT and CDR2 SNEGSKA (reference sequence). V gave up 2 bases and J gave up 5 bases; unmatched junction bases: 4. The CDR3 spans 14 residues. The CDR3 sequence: CSARPSGRVDTQYF. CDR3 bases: TGCAGTGCTAGACCCAGCGGGAGGGTAGATACGCAGTATTTT.

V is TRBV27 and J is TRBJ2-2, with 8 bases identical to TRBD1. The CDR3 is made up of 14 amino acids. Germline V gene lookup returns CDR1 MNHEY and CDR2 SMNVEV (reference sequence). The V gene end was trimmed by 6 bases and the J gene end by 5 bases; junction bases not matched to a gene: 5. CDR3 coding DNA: TGTGCCAGCAGACAACAGGGGGTTACCGGGGAGCTGTTTTTT. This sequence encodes CASRQQGVTGELFF.

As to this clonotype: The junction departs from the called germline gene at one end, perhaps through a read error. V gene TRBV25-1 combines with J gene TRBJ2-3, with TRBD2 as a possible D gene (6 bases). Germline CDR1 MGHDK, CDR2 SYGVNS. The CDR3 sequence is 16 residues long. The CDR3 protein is CASSILGREHTGTHYF. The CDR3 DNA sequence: TGTGCCAGCAGTATTTTAGGACGGGAGCACACAGGTACGCATTATTTT.

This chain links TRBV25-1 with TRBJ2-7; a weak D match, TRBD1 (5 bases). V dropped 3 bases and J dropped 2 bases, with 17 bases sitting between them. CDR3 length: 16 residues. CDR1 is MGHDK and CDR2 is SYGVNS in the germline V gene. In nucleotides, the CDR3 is TGTGCCAGCAGTGACCCCGCTAAGACAGAAGCCTACGAGCAGTACTTC. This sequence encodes CASSDPAKTEAYEQYF.

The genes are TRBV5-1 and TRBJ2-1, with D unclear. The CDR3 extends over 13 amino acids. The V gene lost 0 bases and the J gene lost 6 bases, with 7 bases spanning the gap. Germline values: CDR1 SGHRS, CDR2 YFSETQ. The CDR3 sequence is CASSLDNSNEQFF. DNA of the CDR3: TGCGCCAGCAGCTTGGACAATTCCAATGAGCAGTTCTTC.